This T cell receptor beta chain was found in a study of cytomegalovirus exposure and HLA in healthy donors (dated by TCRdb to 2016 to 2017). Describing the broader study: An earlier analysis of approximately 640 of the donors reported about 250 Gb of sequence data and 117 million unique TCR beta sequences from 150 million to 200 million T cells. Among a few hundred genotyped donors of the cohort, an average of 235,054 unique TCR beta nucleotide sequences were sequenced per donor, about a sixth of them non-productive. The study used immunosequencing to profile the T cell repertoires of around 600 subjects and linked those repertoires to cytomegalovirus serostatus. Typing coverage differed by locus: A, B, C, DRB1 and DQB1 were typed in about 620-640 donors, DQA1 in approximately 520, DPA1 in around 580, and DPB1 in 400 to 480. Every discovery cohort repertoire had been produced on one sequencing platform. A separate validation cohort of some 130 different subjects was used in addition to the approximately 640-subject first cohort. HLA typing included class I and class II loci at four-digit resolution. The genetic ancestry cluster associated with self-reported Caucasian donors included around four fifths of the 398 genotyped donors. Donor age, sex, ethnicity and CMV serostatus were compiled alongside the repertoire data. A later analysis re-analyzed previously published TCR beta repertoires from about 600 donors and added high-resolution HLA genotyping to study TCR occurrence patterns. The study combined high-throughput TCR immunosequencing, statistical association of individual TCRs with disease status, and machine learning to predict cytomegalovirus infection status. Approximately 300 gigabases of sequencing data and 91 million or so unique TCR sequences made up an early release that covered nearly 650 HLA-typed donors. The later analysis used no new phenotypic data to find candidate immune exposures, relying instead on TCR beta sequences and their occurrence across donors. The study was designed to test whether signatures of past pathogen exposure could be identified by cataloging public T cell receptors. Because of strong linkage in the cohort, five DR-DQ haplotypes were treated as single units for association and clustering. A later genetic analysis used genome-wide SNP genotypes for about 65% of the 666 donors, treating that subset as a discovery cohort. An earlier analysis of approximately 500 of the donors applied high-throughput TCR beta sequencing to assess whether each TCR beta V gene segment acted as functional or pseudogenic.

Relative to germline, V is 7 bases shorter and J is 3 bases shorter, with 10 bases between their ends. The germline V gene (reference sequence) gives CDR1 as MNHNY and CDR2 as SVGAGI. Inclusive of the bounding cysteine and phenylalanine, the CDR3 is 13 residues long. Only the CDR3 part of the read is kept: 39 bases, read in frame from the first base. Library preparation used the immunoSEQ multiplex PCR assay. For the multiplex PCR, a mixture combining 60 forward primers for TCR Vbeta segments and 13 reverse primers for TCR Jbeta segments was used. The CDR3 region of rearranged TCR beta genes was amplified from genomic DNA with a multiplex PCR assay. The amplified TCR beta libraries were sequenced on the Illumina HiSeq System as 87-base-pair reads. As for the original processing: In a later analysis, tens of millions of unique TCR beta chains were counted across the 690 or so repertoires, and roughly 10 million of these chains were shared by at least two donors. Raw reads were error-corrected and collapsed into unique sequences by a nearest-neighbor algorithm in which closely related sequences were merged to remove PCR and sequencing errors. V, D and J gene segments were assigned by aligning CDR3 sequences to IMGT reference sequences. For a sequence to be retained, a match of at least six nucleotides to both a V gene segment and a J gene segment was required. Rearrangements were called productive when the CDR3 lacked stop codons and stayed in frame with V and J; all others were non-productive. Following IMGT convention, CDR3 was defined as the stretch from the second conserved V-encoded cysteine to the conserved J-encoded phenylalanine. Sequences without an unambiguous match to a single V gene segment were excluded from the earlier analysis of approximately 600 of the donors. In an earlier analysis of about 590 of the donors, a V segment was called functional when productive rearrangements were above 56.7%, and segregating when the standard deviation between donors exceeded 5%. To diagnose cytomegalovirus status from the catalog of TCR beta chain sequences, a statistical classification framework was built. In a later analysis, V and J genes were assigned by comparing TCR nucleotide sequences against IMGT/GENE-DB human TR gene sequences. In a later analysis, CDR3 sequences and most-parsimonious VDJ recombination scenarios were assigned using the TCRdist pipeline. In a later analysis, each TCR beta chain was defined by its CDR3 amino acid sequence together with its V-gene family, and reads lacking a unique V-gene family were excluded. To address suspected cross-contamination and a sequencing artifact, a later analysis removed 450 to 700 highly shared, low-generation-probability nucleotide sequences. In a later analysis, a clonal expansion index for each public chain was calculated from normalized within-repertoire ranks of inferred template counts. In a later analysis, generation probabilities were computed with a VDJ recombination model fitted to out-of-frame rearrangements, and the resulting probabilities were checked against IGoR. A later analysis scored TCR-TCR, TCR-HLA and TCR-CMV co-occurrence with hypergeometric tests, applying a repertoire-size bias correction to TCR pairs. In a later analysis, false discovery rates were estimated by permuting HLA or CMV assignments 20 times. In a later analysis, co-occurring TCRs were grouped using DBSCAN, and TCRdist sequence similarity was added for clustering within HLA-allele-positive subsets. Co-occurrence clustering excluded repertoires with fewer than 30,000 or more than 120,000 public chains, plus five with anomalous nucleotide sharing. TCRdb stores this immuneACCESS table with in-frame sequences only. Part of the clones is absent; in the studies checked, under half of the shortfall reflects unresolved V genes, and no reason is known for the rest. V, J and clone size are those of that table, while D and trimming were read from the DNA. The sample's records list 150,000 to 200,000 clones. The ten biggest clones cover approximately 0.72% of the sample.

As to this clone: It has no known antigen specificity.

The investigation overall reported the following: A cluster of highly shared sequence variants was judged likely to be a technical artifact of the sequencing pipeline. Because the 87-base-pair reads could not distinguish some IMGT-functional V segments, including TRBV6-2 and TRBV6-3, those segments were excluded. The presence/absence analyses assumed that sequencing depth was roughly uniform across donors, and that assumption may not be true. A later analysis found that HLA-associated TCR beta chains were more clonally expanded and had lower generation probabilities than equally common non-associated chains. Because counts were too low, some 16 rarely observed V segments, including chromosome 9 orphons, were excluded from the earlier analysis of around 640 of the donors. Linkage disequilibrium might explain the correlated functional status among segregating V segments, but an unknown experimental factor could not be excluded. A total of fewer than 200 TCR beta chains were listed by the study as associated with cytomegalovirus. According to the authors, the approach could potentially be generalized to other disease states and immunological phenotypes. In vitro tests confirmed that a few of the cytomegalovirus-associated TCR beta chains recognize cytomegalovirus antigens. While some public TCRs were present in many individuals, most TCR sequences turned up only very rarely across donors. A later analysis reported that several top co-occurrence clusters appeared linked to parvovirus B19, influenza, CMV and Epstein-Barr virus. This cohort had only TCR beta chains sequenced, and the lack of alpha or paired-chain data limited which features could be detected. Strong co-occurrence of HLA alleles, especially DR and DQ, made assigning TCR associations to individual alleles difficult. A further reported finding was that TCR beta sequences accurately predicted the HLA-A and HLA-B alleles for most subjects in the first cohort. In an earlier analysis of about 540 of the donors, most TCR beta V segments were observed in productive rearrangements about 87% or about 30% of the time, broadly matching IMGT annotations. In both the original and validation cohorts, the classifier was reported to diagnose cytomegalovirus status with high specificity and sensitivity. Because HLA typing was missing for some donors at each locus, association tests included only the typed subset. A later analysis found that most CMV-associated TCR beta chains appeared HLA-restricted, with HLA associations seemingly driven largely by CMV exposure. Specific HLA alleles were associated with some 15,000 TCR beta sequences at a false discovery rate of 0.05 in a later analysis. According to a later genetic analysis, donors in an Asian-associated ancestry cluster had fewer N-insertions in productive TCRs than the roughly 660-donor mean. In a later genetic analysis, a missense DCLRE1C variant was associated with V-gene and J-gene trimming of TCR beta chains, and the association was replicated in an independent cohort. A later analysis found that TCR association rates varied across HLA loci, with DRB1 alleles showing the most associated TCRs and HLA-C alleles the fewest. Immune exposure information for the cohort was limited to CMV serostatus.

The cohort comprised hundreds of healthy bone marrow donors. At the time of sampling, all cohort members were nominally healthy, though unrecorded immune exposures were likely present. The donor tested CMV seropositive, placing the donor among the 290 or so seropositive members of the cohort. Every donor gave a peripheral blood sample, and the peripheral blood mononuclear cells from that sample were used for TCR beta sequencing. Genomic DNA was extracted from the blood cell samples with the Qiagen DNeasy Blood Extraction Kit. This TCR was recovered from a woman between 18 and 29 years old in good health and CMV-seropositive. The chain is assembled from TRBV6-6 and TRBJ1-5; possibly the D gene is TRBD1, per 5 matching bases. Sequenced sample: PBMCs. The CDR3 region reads CASKSRDNQPQHF. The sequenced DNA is TGTGCCAGCAAAAGCAGGGACAATCAGCCCCAGCATTTT.